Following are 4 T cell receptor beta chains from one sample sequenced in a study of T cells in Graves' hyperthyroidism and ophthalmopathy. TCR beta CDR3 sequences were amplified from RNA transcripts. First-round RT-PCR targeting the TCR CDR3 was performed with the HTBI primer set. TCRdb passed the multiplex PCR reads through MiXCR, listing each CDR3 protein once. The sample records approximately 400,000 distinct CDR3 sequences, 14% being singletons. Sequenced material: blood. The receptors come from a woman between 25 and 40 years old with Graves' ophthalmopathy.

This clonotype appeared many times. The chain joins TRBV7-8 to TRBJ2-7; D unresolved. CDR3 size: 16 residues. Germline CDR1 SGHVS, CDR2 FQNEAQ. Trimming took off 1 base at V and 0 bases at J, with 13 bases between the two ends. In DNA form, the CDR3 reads TGTGCCAGCAGCTTAGTTGGGAATATAAGCTCCTACGAGCAGTACTTC. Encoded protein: CASSLVGNISSYEQYF.

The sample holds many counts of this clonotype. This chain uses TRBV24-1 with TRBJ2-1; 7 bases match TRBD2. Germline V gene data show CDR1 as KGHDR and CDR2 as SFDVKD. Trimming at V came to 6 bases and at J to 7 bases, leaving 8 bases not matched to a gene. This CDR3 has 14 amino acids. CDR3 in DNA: TGTGCCACCAGTCTTGGGACTACTCTGAATGAGCAGTTCTTC. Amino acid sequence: CATSLGTTLNEQFF.

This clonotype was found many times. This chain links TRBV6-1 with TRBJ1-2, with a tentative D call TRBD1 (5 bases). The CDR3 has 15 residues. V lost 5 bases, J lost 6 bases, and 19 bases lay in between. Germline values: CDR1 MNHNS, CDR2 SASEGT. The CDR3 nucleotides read TGTGCCAGCAGTTATGCCCCCACGGGGGATAATGGCTACACCTTC. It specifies CASSYAPTGDNGYTF.

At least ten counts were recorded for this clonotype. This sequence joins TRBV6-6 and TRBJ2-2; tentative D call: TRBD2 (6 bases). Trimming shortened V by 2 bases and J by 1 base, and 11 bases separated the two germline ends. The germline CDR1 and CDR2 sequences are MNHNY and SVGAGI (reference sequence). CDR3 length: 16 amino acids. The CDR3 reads CASSYPGGENTGELFF. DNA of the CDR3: TGTGCCAGCAGTTACCCCGGCGGGGAGAACACCGGGGAGCTGTTTTTT.